The source of this TCR beta chain is a study of blood T cells in healthy people across ages. A second PCR, run for roughly 7 to 11 cycles, used a sample-barcoded 5' primer plus a J-beta primer mix. TCRdb re-called the 5' RACE reads through MiXCR, storing one row per CDR3 protein. The sample contains some 690,000 distinct CDR3 sequences, 20% to 25% of which appear only once. From germline, CDR1 is LNHDA and CDR2 SQIVND (reference sequence). The junction had 6 bases not matched to a gene; V was cut back by 6 bases and J by 2 bases. This CDR3 contains 15 residues. This TCR was sampled from a man aged 65 to 79 in good health. The specimen sequenced was blood. This sequence joins TRBV19 and TRBJ2-7; 11 bases align to TRBD2. The CDR3 loop reads CASSEGTSGTYEQYV. For the CDR3, the DNA is TGTGCCAGTAGCGAAGGGACTAGCGGTACCTACGAGCAGTACGTC.